The 27 T cell receptor beta chains listed next were all sequenced from one sample in a study of cytomegalovirus exposure and HLA in healthy donors. PCR primers comprised 60 Vbeta and 13 Jbeta primers. Profiling relied on immunoSEQ multiplex PCR, and the TCRdb table lists in-frame clones only, not all of them. This table holds some 97,000 clones, 75% to 85% found once. The sequenced material came from PBMCs. The origin of the receptors is a woman aged 18-30 years in good health and CMV-seronegative.

The CDR3 DNA sequence: TGTGCCAGCAGTGAGGAACAGGGTGAATACAATGAGCAGTTCTTC. Translated, it gives CASSEEQGEYNEQFF. The V and J genes are TRBV2 and TRBJ2-1, with a tentative D call TRBD1 (6 bases). The germline V gene encodes CDR1 SNHLY and CDR2 FYNNEI. V lost 3 bases, J lost 4 bases, and 13 bases lay in between. The CDR3 has 15 amino acids.

The rearrangement joins TRBV11-2 to TRBJ1-4, with 7 bases fitting TRBD1. Germline V CDR1 and CDR2: SGHAT, FQNNGV. J was trimmed by 8 bases and V by 5 bases; bases with no gene match: 8. The CDR3 is 14 residues long. The CDR3 DNA is TGTGCCAGCAGCCGCGGCAGGGGGGACGAAAAACTGTTTTTT. This codes for CASSRGRGDEKLFF.

This rearrangement joins TRBV7-6 to TRBJ2-5; D is perhaps TRBD2 (6 bases). From germline, CDR1 is SGHVS and CDR2 FNYEAQ. Trimming took 0 bases from V and 5 from J, leaving 16 bases between them. There are 16 residues in the CDR3. The CDR3 bases are TGTGCCAGCAGCTTAGCAGCTCTGCGGGGATTTGAGACCCAGTACTTC. This encodes CASSLAALRGFETQYF.

This clone was observed a few times. V is TRBV11-2 and J is TRBJ2-3, with a tentative D call TRBD2 (5 bases). Trimming pared 3 bases from V and 0 bases from J, leaving 19 bases between. Germline CDR1 reads SGHAT; CDR2 reads FQNNGV. There are 18 residues in the CDR3. The CDR3 DNA is TGTGCCAGCAGCTTTCGAGGGAGCGGCACTACCAGCACAGATACGCAGTATTTT. This sequence encodes CASSFRGSGTTSTDTQYF.

The chain uses TRBV7-9 and TRBJ1-4, with D perhaps TRBD1 (5 bases). V was cut by 3 bases and J by 8 bases, with 13 bases left in between. CDR1 and CDR2 from the germline V gene are SEHNR and FQNEAQ (reference sequence). The CDR3 is 14 amino acids. The chain's CDR3 is CASSFSRRGEKLFF. In DNA form, the CDR3 reads TGTGCCAGCAGCTTTAGCAGGCGGGGGGAAAAACTGTTTTTT.

The rearrangement uses TRBV7-2 and TRBJ1-3; tentative D call: TRBD1 (6 bases). This CDR3 is 17 amino acids long. The germline V gene has CDR1 SGHTA and CDR2 FQGNSA. Trimming stripped 4 bases from V and 2 bases from J, with 18 bases between. The chain's CDR3 is CASSSAFGTSPGNTIYF. The CDR3 DNA sequence: TGTGCCAGCAGCTCCGCATTTGGGACATCCCCTGGAAACACCATATATTTT.

The chain joins TRBV7-9 to TRBJ2-5; D uncertain. V lost 3 bases and J lost 2, with 10 bases in between. CDR1 and CDR2 from the germline V gene are SEHNR and FQNEAQ (reference sequence). The CDR3 has 14 amino acids. The CDR3 region is CASSFVSSQETQYF. The CDR3 DNA is TGTGCCAGCAGCTTTGTGTCCTCTCAAGAGACCCAGTACTTC. Full variable domain (outside the CDR3, taken from reference TRBV7-9 and TRBJ2-5): DTGVSQNPRHKITKRGQNVTFRCDPISEHNRLYWYRQTLGQGPEFLTYFQNEAQLEKSRLLSDRFSAERPKGSFSTLEIQRTEQGDSAMYLCASSFVSSQETQYFGPGTRLLVL.

V gene TRBV4-2 combines with J gene TRBJ2-1; 10 bases map to TRBD2. CDR3 length: 16 amino acids. The junction had 6 bases not matched to a gene; V was cut back by 1 base and J by 6 bases. In germline, CDR1 is LGHNA, CDR2 YNFKEQ. CDR3 sequence reads: CASSQALAGEGNEQFF. For the CDR3, the DNA is TGTGCCAGCAGCCAAGCGCTAGCGGGAGAGGGCAATGAGCAGTTCTTC.

The genes are TRBV9 and TRBJ2-3, with D uncertain. V lost 0 bases and J 0 bases, leaving 8 bases between the germline ends. The CDR3 loop spans 15 amino acids. The germline CDR1 and CDR2 sequences are SGDLS and YYNGEE. The CDR3 DNA reads as TGTGCCAGCAGCGTAGGACTTCCTAGCACAGATACGCAGTATTTT. It specifies CASSVGLPSTDTQYF. The full variable domain, completed using reference TRBV9 and TRBJ2-3, is DSGVTQTPKHLITATGQRVTLRCSPRSGDLSVYWYQQSLDQGLQFLIQYYNGEERAKGNILERFSAQQFPDLHSELNLSSLELGDSALYFCASSVGLPSTDTQYFGPGTRLTVL.

This chain links TRBV11-3 with TRBJ2-3; D is undetermined. This CDR3 has 12 amino acids. Germline CDR1 and CDR2: SGHNT and YENEEA. With 4 bases removed from V and 2 bases from J, the gap between germline ends came to 4 bases. CDR3 bases: TGTGCCAGCAGCTCCCACACAGATACGCAGTATTTT. It translates to CASSSHTDTQYF.

The rearrangement joins TRBV4-3 to TRBJ2-1, with TRBD2 identical over 8 bases. This CDR3 region has 18 residues. Trimming at V came to 0 bases and at J to 3 bases, leaving 10 bases not matched to a gene. CDR1 and CDR2 (germline): LGHNA, YSLEER. Here the CDR3 DNA reads TGCGCCAGCAGCCAAGAGAGACTAGCGCCGCCAGACTACAATGAGCAGTTCTTC. Amino acid sequence: CASSQERLAPPDYNEQFF.

This chain connects TRBV19 to TRBJ1-6; no firm D call. This CDR3 spans 13 amino acids. The V gene's germline CDR1 is LNHDA and CDR2 SQIVND (reference sequence). Trimming removed 5 bases at V and 10 bases at J, with 12 bases between. CDR3 amino acids: CASSQSAASPLHF. CDR3 nucleotide sequence: TGTGCCAGTAGTCAGTCGGCGGCGTCACCCCTCCACTTT.

The genes are TRBV11-2 and TRBJ2-3; 10 bases map to TRBD2. Trimming removed 5 bases from V and 0 bases from J; junction bases left unmatched: 11. This CDR3 comprises 18 residues. In germline, CDR1 is SGHAT, CDR2 FQNNGV. CDR3 in amino acids: CASSRIPGLAPSTDTQYF. DNA of the CDR3: TGTGCCAGCAGCCGTATCCCGGGACTAGCGCCTAGCACAGATACGCAGTATTTT.

V is TRBV27 and J is TRBJ2-1; TRBD1 agrees at 7 bases. The CDR3 runs 14 residues. The germline gives CDR1 MNHEY, CDR2 SMNVEV (reference sequence). V lost 6 bases and J lost 4; bases outside the gene matches: 6. CDR3 amino acids: CASRHGTAYNEQFF. For the CDR3, the DNA is TGTGCCAGCAGGCACGGGACAGCTTACAATGAGCAGTTCTTC.

The V gene is TRBV28, the J gene TRBJ2-4, with a possible D match to TRBD1 (6 bases). Per the germline V gene, CDR1 is MDHEN and CDR2 is SYDVKM. The CDR3 length is 16 residues. The ends were cut back, 3 bases at V and 0 bases at J, with 12 bases in the middle. CDR3 residues: CASSFWGTKAKNIQYF. DNA of the CDR3: TGTGCCAGCAGTTTTTGGGGGACAAAAGCCAAAAACATTCAGTACTTC.

The V and J genes are TRBV19 and TRBJ2-3; 9 bases match TRBD1. This CDR3 has 15 amino acids. The ends lost 5 bases at V and 3 bases at J; junction bases unmatched: 6. CDR1 and CDR2 from the germline V gene are LNHDA and SQIVND (reference sequence). CDR3 nucleotide sequence: TGTGCCAGTAGTGCGAGACAGGGGGGAACAGATACGCAGTATTTT. Protein product: CASSARQGGTDTQYF.

CDR3 protein: CASTGGLSGNTIYF. CDR3 nucleotide sequence: TGTGCCAGCACCGGGGGGTTATCTGGAAACACCATATATTTT. The chain combines TRBV7-9 with TRBJ1-3; the D gene is possibly TRBD1 (5 bases). Germline V gene data show CDR1 as SEHNR and CDR2 as FQNEAQ (reference sequence). V was clipped by 7 bases and J by 1 base, with 11 bases between them. The CDR3 is made up of 14 amino acids.

This chain joins TRBV7-9 and TRBJ2-1, with 8 bases identical to TRBD2. J gave up 1 base and V 0 bases, and 2 bases lay outside the gene matches. In germline, CDR1 is SEHNR, CDR2 FQNEAQ (reference sequence). CDR3 size: 16 residues. CDR3 bases: TGTGCCAGCAGCTTAGCCGCGGGGGGTTCCTACAATGAGCAGTTCTTC. Translating it yields CASSLAAGGSYNEQFF.

This clone was detected only a few times. V usage is TRBV9 and J usage is TRBJ2-7; weak D call: TRBD2 (6 bases). CDR1 is SGDLS and CDR2 is YYNGEE in the germline V gene. With 6 bases removed from V and 3 bases from J, the gap between germline ends came to 7 bases. The CDR3 runs to 11 residues. CDR3 DNA sequence: TGTGCCAGCACCGGGGGCTACGAGCAGTACTTC. It specifies CASTGGYEQYF.

The rearrangement links TRBV5-4 to TRBJ2-5; the match to TRBD2 covers 9 bases. Losses at the gene ends were 4 bases for V and 5 bases for J; bases not matched to a gene: 6. The CDR3 is 14 residues long. Germline CDR1 is SGHNT and CDR2 is YYREEE (reference sequence). In DNA form, the CDR3 reads TGTGCCAGCAGCCATAGCGGGAGAGCGGAGACCCAGTACTTC. This gives the protein CASSHSGRAETQYF.

This chain links TRBV28 with TRBJ1-1, with 8 positions matching TRBD1. Germline lookup yields CDR1 MDHEN and CDR2 SYDVKM. The V segment lost 11 bases and the J segment 1 base; nucleotides outside the gene matches: 6. CDR3 length: 13 amino acids. CDR3 coding DNA: TGTGCCGTTCAGGGGGCCCCGAACACTGAAGCTTTCTTT. Translated, it gives CAVQGAPNTEAFF.

This chain uses TRBV5-4 with TRBJ2-1, with 9 bases identical to TRBD2. The CDR3 contains 15 residues. Germline V gives CDR1 SGHNT, CDR2 YYREEE (reference sequence). Germline trimming cut 2 bases from V and 7 bases from J; bases unmatched to any gene: 7. Here the CDR3 DNA reads TGTGCCAGCAGCTTAAGCCCTAGCGGGGAGAATGAGCAGTTCTTC. This codes for CASSLSPSGENEQFF. Filled out from reference TRBV5-4 and TRBJ2-1, the complete variable domain reads ETGVTQSPTHLIKTRGQQVTLRCSSQSGHNTVSWYQQALGQGPQFIFQYYREEENGRGNFPPRFSGLQFPNYSSELNVNALELDDSALYLCASSLSPSGENEQFFGPGTRLTVL.

V gene TRBV5-4 combines with J gene TRBJ1-6; D gene ambiguous. The V gene lost 0 bases and the J gene lost 7 bases, with 8 bases spanning the gap. The germline V gene encodes CDR1 SGHNT and CDR2 YYREEE (reference sequence). The CDR3 has 14 residues. This chain's CDR3 is CASSLGARNSPLHF. The CDR3 DNA reads as TGTGCCAGCAGCTTGGGGGCAAGAAATTCACCCCTCCACTTT.

The rearrangement joins TRBV5-4 to TRBJ2-1; the D is unclear. This CDR3 has 15 amino acids. The germline V gene encodes CDR1 SGHNT and CDR2 YYREEE (reference sequence). V gave up 2 bases and J gave up 8 bases, with 17 bases separating them. CDR3 nucleotides: TGTGCCAGCAGCTTTGGTCTAGTTGGTGTGGATGAGCAGTTCTTC. Its translation is CASSFGLVGVDEQFF.

This chain connects TRBV28 to TRBJ1-4, with 7 bases that match TRBD1. The CDR3 runs 16 residues. The germline V gene encodes CDR1 MDHEN and CDR2 SYDVKM. With 1 base clipped from V and 4 bases from J, the junction kept 6 bases outside the gene matches. The chain's CDR3 is CASSLFGDSDNEKLFF. The CDR3 DNA follows: TGTGCCAGCAGTTTATTCGGGGACAGCGATAATGAAAAACTGTTTTTT.

V is TRBV5-1 and J is TRBJ2-7, with 7 bases aligning to TRBD2. Germline CDR1 reads SGHRS; CDR2 reads YFSETQ. This CDR3 is built from 14 residues. V shed 5 bases, J shed 1 base, and the junction held 6 bases outside the gene matches. DNA for the CDR3: TGCGCCAGCAGTCTGGGACTATCATCCTACGAGCAGTACTTC. Its translation is CASSLGLSSYEQYF.

This chain joins TRBV18 and TRBJ2-3; a possible D gene is TRBD1 (6 bases). The CDR3 consists of 17 residues. V was cut by 0 bases and J by 2 bases, with 15 bases left in between. Germline V gene lookup returns CDR1 KGHSH and CDR2 LQKENI. The CDR3 coding sequence is TGTGCCAGCTCACCACCCCGGGACAAGGTCTTCACAGATACGCAGTATTTT. This codes for CASSPPRDKVFTDTQYF.